This TCR beta chain is drawn from a study of human T cells and chemical hapten exposure. The overall study: Patients had diphenylcyclopropenone applied to the scalp weekly throughout the approximately 25-week study. Study-wide findings and caveats: Expanded TCR sets contained significantly more large CDR3 similarity clusters than controls.

Sample time point: patch test 2, 6 weeks after DPC sensitization. Noted treatment: therapeutic diphenylcyclopropenone sensitization with weekly scalp DPC. In this sample, this clonotype turned up many times. Its antigen is unknown. Individual cDNA molecules each carried unique molecular identifiers attached by the library. Original data processing: Per sample, the median was around 100,000 TCRs, with values from approximately 25,000 to 650,000. TCRdb reanalysed the RACE reads using MiXCR and keeps one entry per CDR3 protein. In this record, the V and J calls reflect TCRdb's handling and not the investigators' own analysis. In the table there are some 70,000 distinct CDR3 sequences, approximately 10% of which are singletons. Trimming cost V 4 bases and J 1 base, with 16 bases left between them. The CDR3 covers 16 residues. The germline V gene encodes CDR1 SGHVS and CDR2 FQNEAQ.

This receptor was taken from a woman in her forties or fifties with alopecia areata. Some clones in this sample may be carry-over from other donors' samples. Sequences were derived from whole blood, sampled in connection with sensitization to the hapten diphenylcyclopropenone (DPC). The V call is TRBV7-8, the J call TRBJ1-1; the D is unclear. In DNA form, the CDR3 reads TGTGCCAGCAGCTCCCGTACGCACGCGGGGAACACTGAAGCTTTCTTT. The encoded protein is CASSSRTHAGNTEAFF.